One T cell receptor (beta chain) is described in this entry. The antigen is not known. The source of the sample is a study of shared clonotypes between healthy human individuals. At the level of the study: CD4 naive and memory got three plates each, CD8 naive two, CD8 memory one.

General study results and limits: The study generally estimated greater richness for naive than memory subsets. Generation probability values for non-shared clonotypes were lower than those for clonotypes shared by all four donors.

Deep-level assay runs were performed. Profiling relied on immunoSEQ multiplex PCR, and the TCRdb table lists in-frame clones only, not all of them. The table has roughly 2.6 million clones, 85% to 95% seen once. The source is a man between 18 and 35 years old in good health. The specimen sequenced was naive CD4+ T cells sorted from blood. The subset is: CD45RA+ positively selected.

The CDR3 DNA reads as TGCGCCAGCAGTCAACCGGGACAGGGCCTGACCCCCCTCCACTTT. Amino acids: CASSQPGQGLTPLHF. This chain connects TRBV23-1 to TRBJ1-6; 9 nucleotides agree with TRBD1. TRBV23-1 is an ORF, with its function uncertain. The CDR3 totals 15 residues. The ends lost 2 bases at V and 13 bases at J; junction bases unmatched: 9.